The 15 T cell receptor beta chains reported below all come from one sample, sequenced in a study of shared clonotypes between healthy human individuals. Produced via immunoSEQ multiplex PCR; TCRdb's table is partial and in-frame only. The sample has roughly 520,000 clones, around 96% seen once. The sample was naive CD4+ T cells sorted from blood. Specified subset: CD45RA+ positively selected. The receptors stem from a woman aged 25 to 45 in good health.

This chain joins TRBV30 and TRBJ2-7; D not resolved. V was clipped by 0 bases and J by 1 base, with 4 bases between them. This CDR3 has 12 amino acids. Germline V CDR1 and CDR2: GTSNPN, SVGIG (reference sequence). DNA for the CDR3: TGTGCCTGGAGTGTGCATTCCTACGAGCAGTACTTC. Encoded protein: CAWSVHSYEQYF.

V and J are TRBV5-1 and TRBJ2-5; TRBD1 or TRBD2 may be the D gene (6 bases each). The CDR3 is made up of 17 amino acids. Trimming took off 3 bases at V and 6 bases at J, with 24 bases between the two ends. The germline V gene encodes CDR1 SGHRS and CDR2 YFSETQ. The CDR3 coding sequence is TGCGCCAGCAGCTCGGGTAGGATGGGGGGCGCCAGGAAGACCCAGTACTTC. Protein sequence: CASSSGRMGGARKTQYF.

V gene TRBV10-3 combines with J gene TRBJ2-1; no reliable D call. Germline values: CDR1 ENHRY, CDR2 SYGVKD. The CDR3 spans 13 residues. The germline V and J ends were trimmed by 2 bases and 4 bases, with 6 bases remaining between them. The CDR3 spells CAISEPEYNEQFF. The CDR3 bases are TGTGCCATCAGTGAGCCGGAATACAATGAGCAGTTCTTC.

The count of this clone is one. This chain uses TRBV2 with TRBJ2-7; 10 bases line up with TRBD2. This CDR3 contains 15 residues. CDR1 is SNHLY, CDR2 FYNNEI, per germline. V was pared by 6 bases and J by 1 base, with 6 bases of the junction left unmatched. The CDR3 nucleotides are TGTGCCAGCAGGGTGGGACTAGCGCGATCCTACGAGCAGTACTTC. Protein product: CASRVGLARSYEQYF. The full variable domain, completed using reference TRBV2 and TRBJ2-7, is EPEVTQTPSHQVTQMGQEVILRCVPISNHLYFYWYRQILGQKVEFLVSFYNNEISEKSEIFDDQFSVERPDGSNFTLKIRSTKLEDSAMYFCASRVGLARSYEQYFGPGTRLTVT.

This rearrangement joins TRBV5-8 to TRBJ1-2; TRBD1 is a possible D gene (6 bases). The CDR3 has 15 amino acids. V was cut by 4 bases and J by 8 bases, with 21 bases left in between. Germline values: CDR1 SGHTS, CDR2 YDEGEE. The CDR3 is CASSLARGVVYGYTF. DNA for the CDR3: TGTGCCAGCAGCCTTGCCAGGGGTGTTGTATACGGCTACACCTTC. The whole variable domain, filled in from reference TRBV5-8 and TRBJ1-2, reads EAGVTQSPTHLIKTRGQQATLRCSPISGHTSVYWYQQALGLGLQFLLWYDEGEERNRGNFPPRFSGRQFPNYSSELNVNALELEDSALYLCASSLARGVVYGYTFGSGTRLTVV.

The chain combines TRBV27 with TRBJ2-6; D might be TRBD1 (6 bases). V was clipped by 5 bases and J by 4 bases, with 12 bases between them. CDR1 and CDR2 from the germline V gene are MNHEY and SMNVEV (reference sequence). This CDR3 contains 15 residues. The CDR3 region is CASSKTGFGANVLTF. For the CDR3, the DNA is TGTGCCAGCAGTAAAACAGGGTTCGGGGCCAACGTCCTGACTTTC.

The chain uses TRBV6-1 and TRBJ2-2, with TRBD2 matching over 9 bases. This CDR3 is built from 14 residues. V dropped 8 bases and J dropped 4; count of bases not matched to a gene: 5. Germline CDR1 is MNHNS and CDR2 is SASEGT. CDR3 region: CASLAGSSTGELFF. The DNA for the CDR3 is TGTGCCAGCCTAGCGGGATCGTCCACCGGGGAGCTGTTTTTT.

This chain links TRBV28 with TRBJ2-7; TRBD1 aligns across 9 bases. Germline V CDR1 and CDR2: MDHEN, SYDVKM. J lost 7 bases, V lost 5 bases, and 9 bases had no gene match. The CDR3 has 14 amino acids. CDR3 DNA: TGTGCCAGCAGTATTACAGGGGGCGGTTTGGAGCAGTACTTC. It translates to CASSITGGGLEQYF.

The rearrangement joins TRBV27 to TRBJ1-3; weak D call: TRBD1 (6 bases). The germline V gene has CDR1 MNHEY and CDR2 SMNVEV (reference sequence). V shed 3 bases and J shed 3 bases, with 12 bases lying between them. The CDR3 contains 15 residues. The CDR3 loop reads CASSFRGAVGNTIYF. The CDR3, as DNA: TGTGCCAGCAGTTTTCGGGGGGCGGTTGGAAACACCATATATTTT.

The chain couples TRBV7-2 to TRBJ2-7, with TRBD1 matching 12 bases. This CDR3 comprises 15 residues. V was pared by 4 bases and J by 7 bases, with 8 bases of the junction left unmatched. CDR1 and CDR2 from the germline V gene are SGHTA and FQGNSA. CDR3 nucleotide sequence: TGTGCCAGCAGCTACCCGGGACAGGGGGCGAAAGAGCAGTACTTC. Translated, it gives CASSYPGQGAKEQYF. Complete variable domain (other parts from reference TRBV7-2 and TRBJ2-7): GAGVSQSPSNKVTEKGKDVELRCDPISGHTALYWYRQSLGQGLEFLIYFQGNSAPDKSGLPSDRFSAERTGGSVSTLTIQRTQQEDSAVYLCASSYPGQGAKEQYFGPGTRLTVT.

J is TRBJ1-2 and V is TRBV28; no firm D call. CDR3 length: 12 residues. The ends were cut back, 8 bases at V and 8 bases at J, with 15 bases in the middle. Germline-derived CDR1 and CDR2 are MDHEN and SYDVKM. The CDR3 DNA reads TGTGCCAGCTCCCCCACACCGGAGGGCTACACCTTC. Its translation: CASSPTPEGYTF.

The chain has TRBV9 and TRBJ1-2; D is ambiguous. The CDR3 sequence is 13 residues long. Trimming stripped 1 base from V and 3 bases from J, with 7 bases between. CDR1 SGDLS and CDR2 YYNGEE come from the germline V gene. The CDR3 region has the DNA TGTGCCAGCAGCGTACGGCTTGACTATGGCTACACCTTC. Translated, it gives CASSVRLDYGYTF.

This rearrangement joins TRBV7-2 to TRBJ1-1; 8 bases map to TRBD1. Germline V gene data show CDR1 as SGHTA and CDR2 as FQGNSA. The CDR3 extends over 15 amino acids. J gave up 1 base and V 5 bases, and 6 bases lay outside the gene matches. This CDR3 reads CASSRRQGRNTEAFF. The CDR3 DNA is TGTGCCAGCAGCCGACGACAGGGGAGGAACACTGAAGCTTTCTTT.

This clone has just one count. This chain joins TRBV6-1 and TRBJ2-3; no clear D gene. The CDR3 covers 13 residues. CDR1 and CDR2 (germline): MNHNS, SASEGT. Trimming took 5 bases from V and 6 from J, leaving 12 bases between them. The CDR3 loop is CASSSSRRDTQYF. CDR3 nucleotide sequence: TGTGCCAGCAGTTCCTCAAGACGCGATACGCAGTATTTT.

The chain couples TRBV6-6 to TRBJ2-1, with 10 bases matching TRBD2. The germline CDR1 and CDR2 sequences are MNHNY and SVGAGI (reference sequence). After removal of 5 bases from V and 6 bases from J, the junction contained 7 bases not matched to a gene. This CDR3 contains 15 residues. The CDR3, as DNA: TGTGCCAGCAGTGGTACTAGCGGGGCTAGCAATGAGCAGTTCTTC. It is translated as CASSGTSGASNEQFF.